Each of the 13 T cell receptor beta chains below was sequenced from the same sample in a study of Ad26.COV2.S vaccination and SARS-CoV-2 variants. Using immunoSEQ multiplex PCR, the repertoire was profiled, and TCRdb retains in-frame clones only, with some absent. The data contain fewer than 800,000 clones, roughly nine tenths of them seen just once; the ten biggest clones take up about 1.5%. As to treatment: around 19 received Ad26.COV2.S at low or high dose, single or two shots; 5 received placebo; per-sample allocation not given. Specimen acquisition occurred on day 63 following the initial vaccine or placebo injection. Specimen: peripheral blood, collected in a trial of Ad26.COV2.S vaccine versus placebo. The receptors stem from a person between 18 and 59 years old who received the Ad26.COV2.S COVID-19 vaccine or a placebo.

The V gene is TRBV4-2, the J gene TRBJ2-1; either TRBD1 or TRBD2 may supply D (6 bases each). The CDR3 is 17 amino acids. Trimming left V 4 bases short and J 0 bases short, with 16 bases between. Germline-derived CDR1 and CDR2 are LGHNA and YNFKEQ. The CDR3 DNA reads TGTGCCAGCAGCCCCCCGGAAGGGGGGAGCTCCTACAATGAGCAGTTCTTC. Translating gives CASSPPEGGSSYNEQFF.

This rearrangement joins TRBV5-1 to TRBJ1-1; D is undetermined. V gave up 0 bases and J gave up 0 bases, with 9 bases separating them. CDR1 is SGHRS, CDR2 YFSETQ, per germline. This CDR3 has 15 residues. The CDR3 sequence is CASSLAPYLNTEAFF. CDR3 DNA sequence: TGCGCCAGCAGCTTGGCTCCGTACCTGAACACTGAAGCTTTCTTT.

The rearrangement links TRBV10-3 to TRBJ2-5; perhaps TRBD2 as D (6 bases). Per the germline V gene, CDR1 is ENHRY and CDR2 is SYGVKD. The CDR3 totals 15 residues. The ends were cut back, 7 bases at V and 4 bases at J, with 19 bases in the middle. The CDR3 loop is CAINTAGRAPETQYF. The CDR3 bases are TGTGCCATCAATACCGCGGGACGGGCCCCAGAGACCCAGTACTTC.

DNA of the CDR3: TGTGCCAGCGAGCGGGAGGAGACCTACGAGCAGTACTTC. Amino acid sequence: CASEREETYEQYF. V gene TRBV2 combines with J gene TRBJ2-7; 9 positions match TRBD2. The J segment lost 2 bases and the V segment lost 8 bases, leaving 4 bases of the junction unmatched. Per the germline V gene, CDR1 is SNHLY and CDR2 is FYNNEI. The CDR3 extends over 13 amino acids.

As for this clone: Other DNA variants within this sample encode the same CDR3. The chain recombines TRBV10-2 with TRBJ1-4, with a tentative D call TRBD1 (5 bases). Trimming removed 0 bases at V and 7 bases at J, with 9 bases between. Germline CDR1 and CDR2: WSHSY and SAAADI. The CDR3 extends over 14 amino acids. The CDR3 protein is CASSESGGGEKLFF. As DNA, the CDR3 is TGCGCCAGCAGTGAGTCCGGGGGTGGTGAAAAACTGTTTTTT.

The V and J genes are TRBV4-2 and TRBJ2-2, with a tentative D call TRBD2 (5 bases). The CDR3 extends over 17 amino acids. Germline V CDR1 and CDR2: LGHNA, YNFKEQ. Between the trimmed V and J ends, which lost 1 base and 2 bases, there was a span of 14 bases. CDR3 bases: TGTGCCAGCAGCCAAGGGTCTTGGACTCCCAACACCGGGGAGCTGTTTTTT. This translates into CASSQGSWTPNTGELFF.

This rearrangement joins TRBV7-2 to TRBJ2-5; TRBD1 aligns across 7 bases. The germline CDR1 and CDR2 sequences are SGHTA and FQGNSA. Losses at the gene ends were 5 bases for V and 5 bases for J; bases not matched to a gene: 8. The CDR3 sequence is 14 residues long. For the CDR3, the DNA is TGTGCCAGCAGCCTCGACAGGGCTCGGGAGACCCAGTACTTC. Translated: CASSLDRARETQYF.

The rearrangement links TRBV19 to TRBJ1-4; D may be TRBD1 (5 bases). Germline V gives CDR1 LNHDA, CDR2 SQIVND (reference sequence). This CDR3 is 14 amino acids long. V lost 3 bases and J lost 8, with 13 bases in between. The CDR3 nucleotides read TGTGCCAGTAGTATGGTACAGGAAAGCGAAAAACTGTTTTTT. It codes for CASSMVQESEKLFF.

The sample holds a few counts of this clone. The chain employs TRBV7-9 and TRBJ1-5, with D possibly TRBD1 on 6 matching bases. Trimming stripped 4 bases from V and 0 bases from J, with 13 bases between. CDR3 length: 16 amino acids. The germline V gene encodes CDR1 SEHNR and CDR2 FQNEAQ (reference sequence). The CDR3 reads CASSSRMTGSNQPQHF. CDR3 DNA sequence: TGTGCCAGCAGCTCTAGAATGACAGGTAGCAATCAGCCCCAGCATTTT.

This clone was observed once. The chain carries TRBV19 and TRBJ2-2, with a weak D call TRBD1 (5 bases). V shed 3 bases and J shed 0 bases, with 11 bases lying between them. The CDR3 is 16 residues long. In germline, CDR1 is LNHDA, CDR2 SQIVND (reference sequence). CDR3 DNA sequence: TGTGCCAGTAGTATCTCTAGGACACCGAACACCGGGGAGCTGTTTTTT. Translation: CASSISRTPNTGELFF.

The rearrangement uses TRBV11-3 and TRBJ2-1; D may be TRBD2 (5 bases). CDR1 and CDR2 (germline): SGHNT, YENEEA. The CDR3 is 14 residues long. V was pared by 1 base and J by 8 bases, with 12 bases between. The CDR3: CASSLGELGDEQFF. CDR3 DNA sequence: TGTGCCAGCAGCTTAGGGGAGCTGGGTGATGAGCAGTTCTTC.

CDR3 sequence: CAWSIGETQYF. DNA of the CDR3: TGTGCCTGGAGTATTGGAGAGACCCAGTACTTC. The rearrangement uses TRBV30 and TRBJ2-5; no clear D. The V end was cut by 2 bases, the J end by 4 bases, with 5 bases between. CDR3 length equals 11 residues. The germline gives CDR1 GTSNPN, CDR2 SVGIG (reference sequence).

The chain combines TRBV7-2 with TRBJ2-1; no clear D gene. Germline CDR1 is SGHTA and CDR2 is FQGNSA. The CDR3 is 14 residues long. V was pared by 4 bases and J by 5 bases, with 12 bases between. CDR3 loop: CASSSRYADNEQFF. In DNA form, the CDR3 reads TGTGCCAGCAGCTCCCGTTATGCAGACAATGAGCAGTTCTTC. Complete variable domain (other parts from reference TRBV7-2 and TRBJ2-1): GAGVSQSPSNKVTEKGKDVELRCDPISGHTALYWYRQSLGQGLEFLIYFQGNSAPDKSGLPSDRFSAERTGGSVSTLTIQRTQQEDSAVYLCASSSRYADNEQFFGPGTRLTVL.